A selection of T cell receptor beta chains follows, all from one sample in a study of radiotherapy plus CTLA-4 blockade in lung cancer. Sequenced by immunoSEQ multiplex PCR; TCRdb stores in-frame clones only, minus some. Seen here are more than 90,000 clones, 88% observed once, and the top ten hold 4.9%. The specimen was peripheral blood, collected from a patient treated with radiotherapy plus ipilimumab. These receptors originate from a human donor with non-small cell lung cancer that progressed on radiotherapy plus ipilimumab. CDR3s include the opening cysteine and the closing phenylalanine or tryptophan. The order of the fields is V gene, clone size, J gene, D gene, CDR3 protein, CDR3 DNA. A D gene is named only where the DNA matches it firmly. For some rows the clone size is stated as once, few or many, or as a class when expanded; others skip it.

>TRBV7-3|.|TRBJ2-2|TRBD1
CASSPQGATGELFF
TGTGCCAGCAGCCCCCAGGGGGCCACCGGGGAGCTGTTTTTT
>TRBV10-3|.|TRBJ2-5|.
CAISADNQETQYF
TGTGCCATCAGCGCGGACAACCAAGAGACCCAGTACTTC
>TRBV5-5|.|TRBJ1-1|.
CASSLAQGHGTEAFF
TGTGCCAGCAGCTTGGCACAGGGACATGGCACTGAAGCTTTCTTT
>TRBV7-2|.|TRBJ2-7|TRBD2
CASSSSRGGSSYEQYF
TGTGCCAGCAGCTCCTCGAGGGGCGGGAGCTCCTACGAGCAGTACTTC
>TRBV13|.|TRBJ2-5|TRBD1
CASSPNRGIQTQYF
TGTGCCAGCAGCCCCAACAGGGGAATCCAGACCCAGTACTTC
>TRBV11-2|.|TRBJ2-5|TRBD1
CASSPGQSGETQYF
TGTGCCAGCAGCCCGGGACAGTCTGGGGAGACCCAGTACTTC
>TRBV4-2|.|TRBJ1-1|.
CASSQEVRNTEAFF
TGTGCCAGCAGCCAAGAAGTCCGGAACACTGAAGCTTTCTTT
>TRBV19|.|TRBJ1-5|.
CATRRRGSGGNQPQHF
TGTGCCACCCGCAGGCGGGGATCGGGTGGCAATCAGCCCCAGCATTTT
>TRBV10-3|.|TRBJ2-3|.
CAIRGTVRAGDQLSTDTQYF
TGTGCCATCAGGGGGACAGTCCGAGCGGGGGACCAGCTTAGCACAGATACGCAGTATTTT
>TRBV2|.|TRBJ1-5|TRBD1
CASGGTGGNQPQHF
TGTGCCAGCGGAGGGACAGGTGGCAATCAGCCCCAGCATTTT
>TRBV6-6|.|TRBJ1-1|.
CASTPGGIPGAFF
TGTGCCAGCACCCCGGGCGGCATACCTGGAGCTTTCTTT
>TRBV7-2|.|TRBJ2-1|.
CASSLEGGANEQFF
TGTGCCAGCAGCTTAGAAGGGGGTGCGAATGAGCAGTTCTTC
>TRBV5-6|.|TRBJ1-1|.
CASSLELEAFF
TGTGCCAGCAGCTTGGAATTGGAAGCTTTCTTT
>TRBV15|.|TRBJ2-7|.
CATRDGTRGTNEQYF
TGTGCCACCAGGGACGGGACAAGGGGAACGAACGAGCAGTACTTC
>TRBV5-1|few|TRBJ1-4|.
CASSLEGNEKLFF
TGCGCCAGCAGCTTGGAGGGCAATGAAAAACTGTTTTTT
>TRBV7-9|.|TRBJ2-1|.
CASSLFHEQFF
TGTGCCAGCAGCTTATTCCATGAGCAGTTCTTC
>TRBV4-1|.|TRBJ2-2|TRBD2
CASSQVPANGRAGELFF
TGCGCCAGCAGCCAAGTACCGGCCAACGGGAGGGCGGGGGAGCTGTTTTTT
>TRBV7-9|once|TRBJ2-1|TRBD2
CASSHRLAGVYNEQFF
TGTGCCAGCAGTCATAGACTAGCGGGAGTTTATAATGAGCAGTTCTTC
>TRBV19|.|TRBJ1-5|.
CASSIGAGDPYSNQPQHF
TGTGCCAGTAGTATAGGTGCAGGGGACCCCTATAGCAATCAGCCCCAGCATTTT
>TRBV18|.|TRBJ2-3|TRBD2
CASSTTSGSGTDTQYF
TGTGCCAGCTCCACGACTAGCGGGAGTGGAACAGATACGCAGTATTTT
>TRBV18|once|TRBJ2-5|.
CASSPLAGETQYF
TGTGCCAGCTCACCGCTGGCCGGGGAGACCCAGTACTTC
>TRBV10-3|.|TRBJ2-7|.
CATNWGDFSYEQYF
TGTGCCACCAATTGGGGGGACTTCTCCTACGAGCAGTACTTC
>TRBV5-1|.|TRBJ2-2|TRBD2
CASSLMLAANTGELFF
TGCGCCAGCAGCTTGATGCTAGCGGCAAACACCGGGGAGCTGTTTTTT
>TRBV11-2|.|TRBJ1-3|.
CASSPAAGSSGNTIYF
TGTGCCAGCAGCCCCGCGGCAGGGAGCTCTGGAAACACCATATATTTT
>TRBV19|.|TRBJ2-7|.
CASSEAGSYEQYF
TGTGCCAGCTCTGAAGCCGGGTCCTACGAGCAGTACTTC
>TRBV15|.|TRBJ1-4|.
CATSRGSTLRAPNEKLFF
TGTGCCACCAGCAGAGGATCCACACTCCGGGCTCCTAATGAAAAACTGTTTTTT
>TRBV5-6|.|TRBJ1-2|.
CASSFIPRNSEGGYTF
TGTGCCAGCAGCTTCATTCCCCGAAACAGTGAGGGTGGCTACACCTTC
>TRBV2|.|TRBJ1-1|.
CASSAESWVEAFF
TGTGCCAGCAGTGCAGAAAGTTGGGTCGAAGCTTTCTTT
>TRBV21-1|once|TRBJ2-5|.
CASSTQGGVVETQYF
TGTGCCAGCAGCACACAGGGGGGTGTGGTGGAGACCCAGTACTTC
>TRBV2|.|TRBJ1-2|TRBD1
CASRSQWDRNGYTF
TGTGCCAGCAGGTCTCAATGGGACAGAAATGGCTACACCTTC
>TRBV9|.|TRBJ1-2|TRBD1
CASSVGAWTGVGYTF
TGTGCCAGCAGCGTAGGGGCTTGGACAGGGGTTGGCTACACCTTC
>TRBV7-8|.|TRBJ1-1|.
CASSLPLGGLNTEAFF
TGTGCCAGCAGCCTCCCGCTCGGGGGATTGAACACTGAAGCTTTCTTT
>TRBV2|.|TRBJ2-7|.
CASSGGLLATYYEQYF
TGTGCCAGCAGTGGGGGGTTGCTAGCGACATACTACGAGCAGTACTTC